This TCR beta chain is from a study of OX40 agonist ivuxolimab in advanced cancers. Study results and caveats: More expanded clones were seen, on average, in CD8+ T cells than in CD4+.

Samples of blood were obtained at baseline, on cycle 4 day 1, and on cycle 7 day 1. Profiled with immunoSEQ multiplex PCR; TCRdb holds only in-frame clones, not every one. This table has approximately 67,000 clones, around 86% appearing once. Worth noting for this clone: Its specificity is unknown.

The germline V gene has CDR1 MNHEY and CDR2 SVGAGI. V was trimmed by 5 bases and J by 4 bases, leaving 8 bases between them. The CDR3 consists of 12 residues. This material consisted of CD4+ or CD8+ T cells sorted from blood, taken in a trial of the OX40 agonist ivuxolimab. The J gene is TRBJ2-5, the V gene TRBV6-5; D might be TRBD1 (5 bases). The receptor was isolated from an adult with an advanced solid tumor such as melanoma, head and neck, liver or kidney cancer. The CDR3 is CASSRGLETQYF. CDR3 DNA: TGTGCCAGCAGTAGGGGTTTAGAGACCCAGTACTTC.